A selection of T cell receptor beta chains follows, all from one sample in a study of blood T cell repertoires in COVID-19. Only in-frame clones appear in the TCRdb table, and some are missing; sequencing was by immunoSEQ multiplex PCR. The table records about 210,000 clones, 83% of them present only once. What was sequenced was peripheral blood. These receptors were obtained from a woman aged 40 to 50 with active or convalescent COVID-19. Each CDR3 is given with its conserved first and last residue. A D gene is named only where the DNA matches it firmly. For some rows the clone size is stated as once, few or many, or as a class when expanded; others skip it.

>14|NA|TRBV24-1|NA|TRBJ1-1
TGTGCCACCAGTACTGGGGGGAGGAACACTGAAGCTTTCTTT
CATSTGGRNTEAFF
>16|TRBD2|TRBV3-1/TRBV3-2|NA|TRBJ2-3
TGTGCCAGCAGCCAAGGGCGGGAGACAGAGGCAGATACGCAGTATTTT
CASSQGRETEADTQYF
>15|NA|TRBV2|NA|TRBJ2-7
TGTGCCAGCACTGACGGATTTCGGGATTCCTACGAGCAGTACTTC
CASTDGFRDSYEQYF
>13|TRBD2|TRBV7-2|NA|TRBJ2-3
TGTGCCAGCAGCCTGGGGGGGGCAGATACGCAGTATTTT
CASSLGGADTQYF
>13|NA|TRBV9|NA|TRBJ2-1
TGTGCCAGCAGCCCCCCCAGCGTCAATGAGCAGTTCTTC
CASSPPSVNEQFF
>14|NA|TRBV10-2|NA|TRBJ2-3
TGCGCCAGCAGTGAGTCGACTCGGGCAGATACGCAGTATTTT
CASSESTRADTQYF
>15|NA|TRBV5-5|NA|TRBJ2-2
TGTGCCAGCAGCTTGGCGGGACACCACACCGGGGAGCTGTTTTTT
CASSLAGHHTGELFF
>13|NA|TRBV19|few|TRBJ2-7
TGTGCCAGTAGCCCGACAGACCCCTACGAGCAGTACTTC
CASSPTDPYEQYF
>16|NA|TRBV5-1|NA|TRBJ1-3
TGCGCCAGCAGCTCGGGCGCAGGGGACTCTGGAAACACCATATATTTT
CASSSGAGDSGNTIYF
>19|TRBD1|TRBV11-2|NA|TRBJ1-1
TGTGCCAGCAGTTTTTTCCGCACCGGGACAGGGGGCTCGCGGGGTGAAGCTTTCTTT
CASSFFRTGTGGSRGEAFF
>16|TRBD1|TRBV6-5|NA|TRBJ1-2
TGTGCCAGCAGTTACTCGACAGGGGGACAGGGGGCTGATATCGCCTTC
CASSYSTGGQGADIAF
>15|NA|TRBV6-5|NA|TRBJ1-1
TGTGCCAGCAGTACCCGACAGGTAGAATACACTGAAGCTTTCTTT
CASSTRQVEYTEAFF
>17|NA|TRBV9|NA|TRBJ1-5
TGTGCCAGCAGCGCGAGGCGACAGTTCTATAGCAATCAGCCCCAGCATTTT
CASSARRQFYSNQPQHF
>17|TRBD2|TRBV5-1|NA|TRBJ2-3
TGCGCCAGCAAGGCCGCGGGGGGCCAAAAAAGCACAGATACGCAGTATTTT
CASKAAGGQKSTDTQYF
>14|TRBD1|TRBV28|once|TRBJ1-6
TGTGCCAGCAGTTCGGGACAGTATAATTCACCCCTCCACTTT
CASSSGQYNSPLHF
>17|NA|TRBV5-5|NA|TRBJ1-6
TGTGCCAGCAGCTTACGTCCCTCCCCTGGGCTTAATTCACCCCTCCACTTT
CASSLRPSPGLNSPLHF
>16|NA|TRBV5-5|NA|TRBJ2-1
TGTGCCAGCAGCTCAAGGGACTCCAAATACCACAATGAGCAGTTCTTC
CASSSRDSKYHNEQFF
>13|TRBD1|TRBV6-5|NA|TRBJ1-1
TGTGCCACCCTCGGGACAGGAGCATCTGAAGCTTTCTTT
CATLGTGASEAFF
>14|TRBD1|TRBV29-1|NA|TRBJ1-5
TGCAGCGTTGTGGGACAGGGGAGTGATCAGCCCCAGCATTTT
CSVVGQGSDQPQHF
>13|NA|TRBV5-6|NA|TRBJ2-5
TGTGCCAGCAGCTTGGAGGGGGAAGAGACCCAGTACTTC
CASSLEGEETQYF
>14|NA|TRBV6-5|NA|TRBJ2-7
TGTGCCAGCAGTTACCCGCCCCCGGGGGACGAGCAGTACTTC
CASSYPPPGDEQYF
>13|TRBD1|TRBV18|NA|TRBJ1-1
TGTGCCAGCTCACGTACCGACAGGGGTGAAGCTTTCTTT
CASSRTDRGEAFF
>13|TRBD2|TRBV29-1|NA|TRBJ2-2
TGCAGCGCAGAAACTAGCGCCACCGGGGAGCTGTTTTTT
CSAETSATGELFF
>17|NA|TRBV5-1|NA|TRBJ2-1
TGCGCCAGCAGCTTCGGGTTAGAGAAGACTAGTTCGCATGAGCAGTTCTTC
CASSFGLEKTSSHEQFF
>12|NA|TRBV12-3/TRBV12-4|NA|TRBJ1-2
TGTGCCAGCACCCACAGGGACTATGGCTACACCTTC
CASTHRDYGYTF
>16|NA|TRBV13|NA|TRBJ1-4
TGTGCCAGCAGCGCCCGAGACAGAACCGAGAATGAAAAACTGTTTTTT
CASSARDRTENEKLFF
>15|NA|TRBV9|NA|TRBJ1-3
TGTGCCAGCAGCGTAGACATACCCTCTGGAAACACCATATATTTT
CASSVDIPSGNTIYF
>16|TRBD1|TRBV27|NA|TRBJ2-2
TGTGCCAGCAAACGGGACAGGGGGTCGAACACCGGGGAGCTGTTTTTT
CASKRDRGSNTGELFF
>15|NA|TRBV9|once|TRBJ1-4
TGTGCCAGCAGCGTAGCTACCTCCAGGGGTGAAAAACTGTTTTTT
CASSVATSRGEKLFF
>12|NA|TRBV13|NA|TRBJ1-2
TGTGCCAGCAGCTCATACAGGGAGGGCTACACCTTC
CASSSYREGYTF
>17|TRBD2|TRBV11-2|NA|TRBJ2-1
TGTGCCAGCAGCGCTAGCCAGCGGGGTGGTTTTTACAATGAGCAGTTCTTC
CASSASQRGGFYNEQFF
>13|NA|TRBV6-5|many|TRBJ1-1
TGTGCCAGCAGGAGTCGCGGGGGGACTGAAGCTTTCTTT
CASRSRGGTEAFF
>12|TRBD1|TRBV6-2/TRBV6-3|NA|TRBJ1-1
TGTGCCAGCAGTCCGGACAGGGCTGAAGCTTTCTTT
CASSPDRAEAFF
>14|NA|TRBV5-1|once|TRBJ1-3
TGCGCCAGCAGCTTGTCAGGGGCTGGAAACACCATATATTTT
CASSLSGAGNTIYF
>14|TRBD1|TRBV7-8|once|TRBJ1-6
TGTGCCAGCAGCTCGGGACAGGAGTACTCACCCCTCCACTTT
CASSSGQEYSPLHF
>16|TRBD1|TRBV6-4|NA|TRBJ2-3
TGTGCCAGCAGCCGTACCCCCGGGACAGGTCTCGATACGCAGTATTTT
CASSRTPGTGLDTQYF
>16|NA|TRBV28|NA|TRBJ1-1
TGTGCCAGCAGTTTTGCAGGGGCCGGAATGTGGGCTGAAGCTTTCTTT
CASSFAGAGMWAEAFF
>11|NA|TRBV20-1|NA|TRBJ2-3
TGCAGTGCTAGACAATTGAGAACGCAGTATTTT
CSARQLRTQYF
>11|NA|TRBV30|NA|TRBJ1-2
TGTGCCTGGAGTAAAGAGAATGGCTACACCTTC
CAWSKENGYTF
>15|NA|TRBV25-1|once|TRBJ1-3
TGTGCCACCGGACACAGGGACCTCTCTGGAAACACCATATATTTT
CATGHRDLSGNTIYF
>15|NA|TRBV19|NA|TRBJ1-1
TGTGCCAGTACCCCCGGGGGGGCCCGAGACACTGAAGCTTTCTTT
CASTPGGARDTEAFF
>16|TRBD2|TRBV5-1|NA|TRBJ2-3
TGCGCCAGCAGCTTTTATCTAGCGGGGAGCACAGATACGCAGTATTTT
CASSFYLAGSTDTQYF
>13|NA|TRBV7-9|NA|TRBJ1-3
TGTGCCAGCAGCTTAGGGACAGGAAACACCATATATTTT
CASSLGTGNTIYF
>17|TRBD1|TRBV6-2/TRBV6-3|NA|TRBJ1-5
TGTGCCAGCAGTCAGACCAGGACAGGGCCGTCCAATCAGCCCCAGCATTTT
CASSQTRTGPSNQPQHF
>16|TRBD1|TRBV4-1|NA|TRBJ1-4
TGCGCCAGCAGCACGACAGGGGAGACCACTAATGAAAAACTGTTTTTT
CASSTTGETTNEKLFF
>12|NA|TRBV3-1/TRBV3-2|NA|TRBJ1-4
TGTGCTAGCAGCCAAGTATCTGAAAAACTGTTTTTT
CASSQVSEKLFF
>15|TRBD1|TRBV6-6|NA|TRBJ1-2
TGTGCCAGCACCGAATCCGGGGACAGGATCTATGGCTACACCTTC
CASTESGDRIYGYTF
>16|TRBD1|TRBV30|NA|TRBJ1-5
TGTGCCTGGAGTTCCGCAGGGGGTTCCGGCAATCAGCCCCAGCATTTT
CAWSSAGGSGNQPQHF
>17|TRBD2|TRBV29-1|NA|TRBJ2-1
TGCAGCGTTGAAGATGTGGTGCGAGCGGGAGGCTACAATGAGCAGTTCTTC
CSVEDVVRAGGYNEQFF